A few counts support the clone carrying this T cell receptor (beta chain). The sample originates from a study of early T cells in non-severe SARS-CoV-2 infection. V gave up 8 bases and J gave up 6 bases; unmatched junction bases: 6. CDR1 MGHDK and CDR2 SYGVNS come from the germline V gene. The CDR3 covers 14 residues. Individual cDNA molecules received unique molecular identifiers. From the 5' RACE reads, TCRdb called clonotypes with MiXCR, one entry per CDR3 protein. The data hold about 70,000 distinct CDR3 sequences, with 11% observed a single time. This TCR derives from an adult who was a healthcare worker with PCR-confirmed SARS-CoV-2 infection or an uninfected control (not recorded which). Sequencing was carried out using whole blood. The chain links TRBV25-1 to TRBJ1-4; 10 bases are a match to TRBD1. CDR3 in DNA: TGTGCCAGCGGCTGGACAGGGGGGGATGAAAAACTGTTTTTT. It yields the protein CASGWTGGDEKLFF.